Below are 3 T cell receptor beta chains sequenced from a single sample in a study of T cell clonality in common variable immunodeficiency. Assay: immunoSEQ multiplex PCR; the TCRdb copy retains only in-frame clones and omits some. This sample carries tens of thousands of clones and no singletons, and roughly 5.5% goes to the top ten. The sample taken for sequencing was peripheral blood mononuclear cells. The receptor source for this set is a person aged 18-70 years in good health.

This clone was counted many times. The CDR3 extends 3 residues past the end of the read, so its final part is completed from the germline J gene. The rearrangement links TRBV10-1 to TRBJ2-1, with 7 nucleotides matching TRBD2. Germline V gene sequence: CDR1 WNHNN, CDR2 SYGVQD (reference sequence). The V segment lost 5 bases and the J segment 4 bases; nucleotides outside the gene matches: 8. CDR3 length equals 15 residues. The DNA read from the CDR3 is TGCGCCAGCAGTCCGTCTAGCGGTTGGTACAATGAG. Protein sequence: CASSPSSGWYNE. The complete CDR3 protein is CASSPSSGWYNEQFF.

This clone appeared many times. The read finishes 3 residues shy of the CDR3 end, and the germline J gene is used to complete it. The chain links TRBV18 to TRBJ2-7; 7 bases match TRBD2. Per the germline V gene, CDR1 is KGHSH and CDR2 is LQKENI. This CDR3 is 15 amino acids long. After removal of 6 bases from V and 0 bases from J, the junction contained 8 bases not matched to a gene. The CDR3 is CASSGRRGDSYEQYF. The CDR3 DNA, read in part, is TGTGCCAGCTCCGGAAGACGGGGGGACTCCTACGAG.

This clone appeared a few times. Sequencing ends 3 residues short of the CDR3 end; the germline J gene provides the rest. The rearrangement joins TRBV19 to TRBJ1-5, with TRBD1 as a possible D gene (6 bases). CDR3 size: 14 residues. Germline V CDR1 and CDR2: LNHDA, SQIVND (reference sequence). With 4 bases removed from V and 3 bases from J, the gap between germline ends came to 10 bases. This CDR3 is CASSTTGFNQPQHF. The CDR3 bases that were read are TGTGCCAGTAGTACTACAGGGTTCAATCAGCCC.